One and the same sample provided the 21 T cell receptor beta chains below, sequenced in a study of molecular identifiers for immune sequencing clone quantification. A single record per CDR3 protein comes from TCRdb applying MiXCR to the PCR reads. This table has over 600,000 distinct CDR3 sequences, less than 20% appearing once. Specimen: naive CD8+ T cells from blood, with Jurkat cell RNA spiked in. Documented subset: FACS-sorted CD8+CD4-CCR7+CD45RA+ naive T cells. The receptors shown here come from a human donor in good health. Some libraries in this study had Jurkat cell RNA spiked in.

This clonotype was recorded many times. V is TRBV7-6 and J is TRBJ1-1, with 8 nucleotides matching TRBD1. V lost 5 bases, J lost 1 base, and 9 bases stayed unmatched. The CDR3 length is 16 residues. The V gene's germline CDR1 is SGHVS and CDR2 FNYEAQ. CDR3 DNA sequence: TGTGCCAGCAGCCCAGACAGGGGCGAACCGAACACTGAAGCTTTCTTT. Translating it yields CASSPDRGEPNTEAFF.

About this clonotype: A clone one base away is much larger, so this may be a read error. This chain connects TRBV24-1 to TRBJ2-1; D unresolved. From germline, CDR1 is KGHDR and CDR2 SFDVKD. The CDR3 sequence is 13 residues long. The CDR3 coding sequence is TGTGCCACCGCGGAACTCACCTACAATGCGCAGTTCTTC. It is translated as CATAELTYNAQFF.

This clonotype was seen repeatedly, ten times or more. The CDR3 region is CASSPLGLSSYEQYF. CDR3 sequence (DNA): TGTGCCAGTAGCCCCCTGGGACTTTCGTCCTACGAGCAGTACTTC. The V and J genes are TRBV19 and TRBJ2-7, with D possibly being TRBD2 (6 bases). CDR1 is LNHDA, CDR2 SQIVND, per germline (reference sequence). There are 15 residues in the CDR3. V lost 6 bases, J lost 1 base, and 16 bases lay in between.

Points on this clonotype: One end of the junction fails to match germline, which may point to a read error. This chain links TRBV5-1 with TRBJ2-2, with D hard to call. Germline CDR1 and CDR2: SGHRS and YFSETQ. CDR3 length: 12 residues. CDR3 sequence reads: CANSSPAGELFF. DNA of the CDR3: TGCGCCAACAGCTCCCCCGCCGGGGAGCTGTTTTTT.

This clonotype was recorded many times. The chain joins TRBV9 to TRBJ1-1; no firm D call. CDR1 and CDR2 from the germline V gene are SGDLS and YYNGEE. With 4 bases removed from V and 1 base from J, the gap between germline ends came to 11 bases. This CDR3 spans 14 amino acids. The CDR3 loop reads CASSSGRGNTEAFF. DNA of the CDR3: TGTGCCAGCAGCAGTGGAAGAGGGAACACTGAAGCTTTCTTT. The entire variable domain, with the rest obtained from reference TRBV9 and TRBJ1-1, is as follows: DSGVTQTPKHLITATGQRVTLRCSPRSGDLSVYWYQQSLDQGLQFLIQYYNGEERAKGNILERFSAQQFPDLHSELNLSSLELGDSALYFCASSSGRGNTEAFFGQGTRLTVV.

As concerns this clonotype: It may be a read error: a sequence one base away is much more abundant. The chain has TRBV27 and TRBJ2-3; 8 positions match TRBD2. Germline V CDR1 and CDR2: MNHEY, SMNVEV (reference sequence). Germline trimming cut 2 bases from V and 8 bases from J; bases unmatched to any gene: 15. This CDR3 has 17 amino acids. The CDR3 DNA reads TGTGCCAGCAGTTTAAATAGAGGGCCTAGCGGGCCAGGTACGCAGTATTTT. The encoded protein is CASSLNRGPSGPGTQYF.

This clonotype was recorded at least ten times. V gene TRBV4-3 combines with J gene TRBJ1-2; 9 bases match TRBD1. The CDR3 has 16 amino acids. Germline assignment: CDR1 LGHNA and CDR2 YSLEER. Trimming cost V 0 bases and J 8 bases; bases outside gene matches: 10. CDR3 nucleotides: TGCGCCAGCAGCCAAGAGAGTTTGGGACAGGGAGGCGGCTACACCTTC. Its protein product is CASSQESLGQGGGYTF.

This clonotype was picked up a small number of times. V gene TRBV27 combines with J gene TRBJ2-7, with 10 positions matching TRBD1. The CDR3 has 16 amino acids. The V gene end was trimmed by 3 bases and the J gene end by 4 bases; junction bases not matched to a gene: 9. Germline V gene lookup returns CDR1 MNHEY and CDR2 SMNVEV (reference sequence). In DNA, the CDR3 is TGTGCCAGCAGTTTGCTGACAGGGGGCATCGTTTACGAGCAGTACTTC. Translation: CASSLLTGGIVYEQYF.

The CDR3 DNA reads as TGTGCCAGCAGCCCCTTCGGGACAGGGGGACCAGAGACCCAGTACTTC. Residues: CASSPFGTGGPETQYF. The genes are TRBV3-1 and TRBJ2-5; 11 bases agree with TRBD1. Germline CDR1 LGHDT, CDR2 YNNKEL (reference sequence). Unmatched junction bases numbered 8, after V lost 4 bases and J lost 4 bases. This CDR3 contains 16 residues.

This clonotype was counted between two and nine times. The chain carries TRBV7-9 and TRBJ1-2; D unresolved. The CDR3 has 12 residues. In germline, CDR1 is SEHNR, CDR2 FQNEAQ (reference sequence). V lost 8 bases, J lost 6 bases, and 13 bases lay in between. In DNA, the CDR3 is TGTGCCAGCGGAATCCCCGCCAATGGCTACACCTTC. This codes for CASGIPANGYTF.

As regards this clonotype: One base away lies a much larger clone, so this may be a sequencing read error. This chain links TRBV14 with TRBJ2-7; D may be TRBD1 or TRBD2 (5 bases each). V was cut by 4 bases and J by 6 bases, with 16 bases left in between. Germline V gene data show CDR1 as SGHDN and CDR2 as FVKESK. This CDR3 is 14 amino acids long. The DNA for the CDR3 is TGTGCCAGCAGCCTCCGGGACGCCTTTCTCGAGCAGTACTTC. Its protein is CASSLRDAFLEQYF.

This clonotype was seen at least ten times. The chain uses TRBV7-8 and TRBJ2-5; tentative D call: TRBD2 (6 bases). Trimming took off 5 bases at V and 2 bases at J, with 18 bases between the two ends. Germline values: CDR1 SGHVS, CDR2 FQNEAQ. The CDR3 is 16 residues long. The CDR3 DNA sequence: TGTGCCAGCAGCCCACTCGGAGGGGCGGGGCAAGAGACCCAGTACTTC. It yields the protein CASSPLGGAGQETQYF.

This clonotype came up many times. The chain links TRBV6-6 to TRBJ1-1; D possibly corresponds to TRBD1 (5 bases). V dropped 7 bases and J dropped 0 bases, with 18 bases sitting between them. In germline, CDR1 is MNHNY, CDR2 SVGAGI (reference sequence). The length of the CDR3 is 16 residues. CDR3 nucleotide sequence: TGTGCCAGCACCCAGGTGCCGGGGGTAATGAACACTGAAGCTTTCTTT. Its protein product is CASTQVPGVMNTEAFF.

The sample holds many counts of this clonotype. This chain links TRBV7-6 with TRBJ1-1; TRBD1 might be the D (5 bases). Trimming removed 1 base from V and 1 base from J, with 16 bases in between. The CDR3 loop spans 17 amino acids. CDR1 is SGHVS, CDR2 FNYEAQ, per germline. CDR3 DNA: TGTGCCAGCAGCTTAGAACAGGCGGGAGCCCCGAACACTGAAGCTTTCTTT. Translated, it gives CASSLEQAGAPNTEAFF.

This clonotype showed up many times. V and J are TRBV7-9 and TRBJ2-5; 7 nucleotides line up with TRBD1. CDR3 size: 16 residues. Germline V gene data show CDR1 as SEHNR and CDR2 as FQNEAQ (reference sequence). The J segment lost 1 base and the V segment lost 5 bases, leaving 10 bases of the junction unmatched. The CDR3 sequence: CASSIPLQGPQETQYF. As DNA, the CDR3 is TGTGCCAGCAGCATACCACTACAGGGGCCCCAAGAGACCCAGTACTTC.

This chain uses TRBV13 with TRBJ2-2, with D unresolved. This CDR3 contains 12 residues. V was clipped by 5 bases and J by 7 bases, with 8 bases between them. The germline gives CDR1 PRHDT, CDR2 FYEKMQ (reference sequence). DNA of the CDR3: TGTGCCAGCAGCCCCCCCTACGGGGAGCTGTTTTTT. This gives the protein CASSPPYGELFF.

This clonotype was observed at least ten times. The V call is TRBV13, the J call TRBJ2-4; 9 nucleotides line up with TRBD1. From germline, CDR1 is PRHDT and CDR2 FYEKMQ (reference sequence). This CDR3 is 16 amino acids long. The V segment lost 5 bases and the J segment 1 base; nucleotides outside the gene matches: 6. The CDR3: CASSDKQGAAKNIQYF. CDR3 sequence (DNA): TGTGCCAGCAGCGATAAACAGGGGGCGGCCAAAAACATTCAGTACTTC.

A note on this clonotype: A much larger clone is a single base away; this may be a read error. The chain uses TRBV14 and TRBJ2-1, with D tentatively TRBD2 (6 bases). The V end lost 2 bases, the J end lost 9 bases, and 23 bases lay between the germline ends. Germline values: CDR1 SGHDN, CDR2 FVKESK. The length of the CDR3 is 17 residues. CDR3 nucleotides: TGTGCCAGCAGCCAAAGGACCGGGAGCGGAACTGGTGGTGAGCAGTTCTTC. Translation: CASSQRTGSGTGGEQFF.

Turning to this clonotype: This sequence may be a read error, since a much larger clone differs from it by one base. V and J are TRBV30 and TRBJ2-7; possible D gene TRBD2, 5 bases. The CDR3 spans 14 residues. Germline CDR1 GTSNPN, CDR2 SVGIG (reference sequence). The CDR3 coding sequence is TGTGCCCGGAGTGTACTTAGCGTAGTAAGCGAGCAGTACTTC. This encodes CARSVLSVVSEQYF.

This clonotype was counted at least ten times. The rearrangement uses TRBV2 and TRBJ1-3; D perhaps matches TRBD1 (6 bases). The CDR3 runs 17 residues. V lost 0 bases and J lost 0, with 12 bases in between. Germline loops: CDR1 SNHLY, CDR2 FYNNEI. CDR3 sequence: CASSEAEGDYSGNTIYF. The DNA of the CDR3 is TGTGCCAGCAGTGAAGCGGAGGGGGACTACTCTGGAAACACCATATATTTT.

This clonotype has at least ten counts. The gene calls are TRBV2 and TRBJ2-7; 8 bases align to TRBD1. The CDR3 sequence is 14 residues long. Germline V lookup: CDR1 SNHLY, CDR2 FYNNEI. V lost 3 bases and J lost 4; bases outside the gene matches: 5. The CDR3 is CASSETNRGYEQYF. The DNA of the CDR3 is TGTGCCAGCAGTGAGACGAACAGGGGGTACGAGCAGTACTTC.